These T cell receptor beta chains were read from a single sample in a study of graft-versus-host responses after intestinal transplantation. Here immunoSEQ multiplex PCR was the method, and the copy in TCRdb shows in-frame clones only, minus some. Here the sample spans about 24,000 clones, approximately 83% being singletons. The material was PBMCs, obtained around 440 days after intestinal transplant. These receptors were collected from a human patient who received an intestinal transplant, so some T cells may come from the graft donor. The CDR3 runs from the conserved cysteine through the conserved F or W. Expanded clones are given a class, and other clones once, few, many or no size at all.

abundance	j_gene	v_gene	CDR3aa
.	TRBJ1-2	TRBV28	CASTPSGQGAAGYTF
.	TRBJ2-4	TRBV7-9	CASSALTGEENIQYF
.	TRBJ2-3	TRBV29-1	CSVCPVTTDTQYF
.	TRBJ1-1	TRBV6-1	CAIQGQINTEAFF
.	TRBJ1-1	TRBV6-6	CASSYGAEAFF
.	TRBJ1-5	TRBV6-1	CASSEGDTNQPQHF
.	TRBJ2-7	TRBV6-5	CASKRGAFSYEQYF
.	TRBJ2-7	TRBV11-2	CASSPGLAYEQYF
.	TRBJ1-4	TRBV19	CASSIGFGFNEKLFF
.	TRBJ2-7	TRBV7-2	CTSSLVGDRIYEQYF
.	TRBJ2-3	TRBV5-1	CASSLGQGPADTQYF
.	TRBJ2-7	TRBV28	CASKNPGVREQYF
.	TRBJ2-7	TRBV29-1	CSVEVRGLADDSYEQYF
.	TRBJ1-2	TRBV19	CASSIRRSYGYTF
.	TRBJ2-1	TRBV6-5	CASRFLAGGTDEQFF
.	TRBJ2-1	TRBV14	CASSHRKPRTSGRAEQFF
.	TRBJ1-6	TRBV6-5	CASSYVTAENSPLHF
once	TRBJ1-1	TRBV30	CAWSASWDSTEAFF
.	TRBJ2-5	TRBV5-8	CASSSRTLQETQYF
.	TRBJ2-3	TRBV5-1	CASSSHETGQGTQYF
.	TRBJ1-2	TRBV5-3	CARSTRVRGSHYGYTF
.	TRBJ2-1	TRBV9	CASSGRGTIRNEQFF
.	TRBJ2-1	TRBV18	CASSPRTAYNEQFF
.	TRBJ2-2	TRBV9	CASSVVPGRDGELFF
.	TRBJ2-1	TRBV29-1	CSAGGLAGVEQFF
.	TRBJ2-5	TRBV27	CASRPRGGDRDSIETQYF
.	TRBJ2-2	TRBV5-1	CASTPGGELFF
.	TRBJ2-5	TRBV19	CASSMVAGGETQYF
.	TRBJ1-3	TRBV6-1	CASSRDRGDTIYF
.	TRBJ1-5	TRBV9	CPSSEGGGDNQPQHF
.	TRBJ1-2	TRBV6-1	CASRGAGGARGYTF
few	TRBJ2-2	TRBV29-1	CSVPGPGRLFF
.	TRBJ1-2	TRBV12-2	CASRLDRRYGYTF